This is a list of T cell receptor beta chains from one sample in a study of blood T cell repertoires in COVID-19. Here immunoSEQ multiplex PCR was the method, and the copy in TCRdb shows in-frame clones only, minus some. The sample comprises roughly 500,000 clones, roughly 90% of which are singletons, and approximately 1.8% rests with the top ten. Input material: PBMCs or T cells enriched from blood (not recorded which). Receptors originate from a woman between 40 and 50 years old who had recovered from COVID-19. CDR3s include the opening cysteine and the closing phenylalanine or tryptophan. A D gene is named only where the DNA matches it firmly. Rows give clone size only sometimes, using once, few, many, or a class for an expanded clone.

v_gene	len	abundance	d_gene	j_gene	CDR3nt	CDR3aa
TRBV7-9	15	NA	NA	TRBJ2-1	TGTGCCAGCAGCTTAGCTGGGGGCGTATACAATGAGCAGTTCTTC	CASSLAGGVYNEQFF
TRBV4-2	18	NA	TRBD2	TRBJ2-2	TGTGCCAGCAGCCAAGAACGCGGAACTAGCGGGAAGGAAGGGGAGCTGTTTTTT	CASSQERGTSGKEGELFF
TRBV29-1	15	NA	NA	TRBJ2-1	TGCAGCGTTGAGTCCGGTTATGGTCGCTACAATGAGCAGTTCTTC	CSVESGYGRYNEQFF
TRBV19	13	NA	TRBD2	TRBJ2-1	TGTGCCAGTAGTACGGGACTAGCGAACGAGCAGTTCTTC	CASSTGLANEQFF
TRBV30	13	NA	TRBD1	TRBJ1-5	TGTGCCTGGGACCGGGACAGGGGTCAGCCCCAGCATTTT	CAWDRDRGQPQHF
TRBV10-3	17	once	TRBD1	TRBJ2-1	TGTGCCATCAGTGAGTGGGACAGGGCTAACCTATTCAATGAGCAGTTCTTC	CAISEWDRANLFNEQFF
TRBV4-2	17	NA	TRBD2	TRBJ2-5	TGTGCCAGCAGCCAAGTCCCTAGCGGAGGGAGTCAAGAGACCCAGTACTTC	CASSQVPSGGSQETQYF
TRBV15	15	NA	TRBD1	TRBJ1-5	TGTGCCACCAGCAGAGAGGGACAGGGTGATCAGCCCCAGCATTTT	CATSREGQGDQPQHF
TRBV12-3/TRBV12-4	13	NA	TRBD1	TRBJ2-1	TGTGCCAGCAGTCCGGACAGGGTCAATGAGCAGTTCTTC	CASSPDRVNEQFF
TRBV14	16	NA	NA	TRBJ1-3	TGTGCCAGCAGCTCCCGGACAGTCGTCTCTGGAAACACCATATATTTT	CASSSRTVVSGNTIYF
TRBV3-1/TRBV3-2	15	NA	NA	TRBJ2-7	TGTGCCAGCAGTTTAAATCCTCCTAGCTCCTACGAGCAGTACTTC	CASSLNPPSSYEQYF
TRBV5-1	14	NA	TRBD1	TRBJ1-2	TGCGCCAGCAGCTCGTCGACAGGGGACTATGGCTACACCTTC	CASSSSTGDYGYTF
TRBV7-2	13	NA	NA	TRBJ2-1	TGTGCCAGCAGCTTAGGTCGGTTAACTGAGCAGTTCTTC	CASSLGRLTEQFF
TRBV7-9	15	NA	TRBD1	TRBJ1-1	TGTGCCAGCAGCTTAGTACAGGGGATGGACACTGAAGCTTTCTTT	CASSLVQGMDTEAFF